This TCR beta chain came from a study of T cells in Graves' hyperthyroidism and ophthalmopathy (dated by TCRdb to the late 2010s). In terms of the full investigation: Peripheral blood was collected at initial diagnosis, before any treatment. TCR V-J signatures able to tell the groups apart were searched for in a discovery cohort of 90 to 100 patients, of whom more than 40 had Graves' ophthalmopathy and 57 had stable Graves' hyperthyroidism. An independent validation cohort of 18 to 20 hyperthyroidism patients and 15 or so patients who later progressed to ophthalmopathy tested prospective prediction of ophthalmopathy. The 90 to 100 discovery patients were randomly split 7:3 into training and test sets. Thyroid tissue and blood T-cell repertoires from about 6 Graves' hyperthyroidism patients were also compared in the study. Following sampling, methimazole starting at 30 mg daily was given to hyperthyroidism patients, and high-dose intravenous methylprednisolone was given to ophthalmopathy patients. The paper reports TCR Vbeta CDR3 sequencing of over 130 peripheral blood samples: fewer than 50 ophthalmopathy, about 75 hyperthyroidism and around 17 progressor patients. The paper as a whole reports these results and caveats: During validation, the model predicted progression to ophthalmopathy a median of approximately 7 months ahead of onset, with almost 71% sensitivity and less than 85% specificity. Sample size was not statistically predetermined, and investigators were not blinded to group allocation. In cross-validation, a model built on a 13 V-J signature told ophthalmopathy apart from stable hyperthyroidism with approximately 90% sensitivity and around 83% specificity, and in testing the same model reached 80%/75%. Most expanded thyroid clonotypes (frequency above 0.001) were also found in blood, which suggests that blood repertoires may mirror thyroid immune responses.

The hyperthyroidism patients were between 18 and 65 years old and newly diagnosed, with a disease duration of less than 2 months. Patients with uncontrolled infections, other autoimmune diseases, pregnancy or lactation were excluded. Diagnoses were based on clinical symptoms, serum thyroxine and TRAb, thyroid ultrasound and orbital computed tomography. For progressor patients, blood was drawn at the first diagnosis of hyperthyroidism, before any ophthalmopathy symptoms had appeared. PBMCs were isolated from approximately 10 ml of fresh peripheral blood by Ficoll-Paque density gradient centrifugation. Progressor patients were initially diagnosed with Graves' hyperthyroidism and developed ophthalmopathy during follow-up. Total RNA was extracted using Trizol reagent, and RNA quality was assessed on an Agilent 2100 Bioanalyzer. This clonotype turned up a few times. Its antigen remains undetermined. The junction and the germline gene differ at one end; a read error may be behind it.

The germline V gene encodes CDR1 MNHGY and CDR2 SAAAGT. The cysteine opens and the phenylalanine closes a CDR3 of 17 amino acids. Of the read, only the CDR3 DNA is kept; its 51 bases are in frame from base 1. Amplification of TCR beta CDR3 regions was carried out from RNA transcripts. A first-round RT-PCR of the TCR CDR3 used the HTBI primer set with the Qiagen OneStep RT-PCR kit. A second multiplex PCR round built the libraries, followed by size selection and purification. Libraries were sequenced paired-end with 100 bp reads on an Illumina HiSeq2000. Turning to the authors' computational methods: SOAPnuke was used to process the raw data, throwing out any read that contained adapters or uncalled bases, had a mean Phred below 15, or lacked an exact constant-primer or identifier match. High-quality paired reads were merged using COPE v1.2.5, and each unique nucleotide sequence was defined as a clonotype. Clonotypes were aligned to IMGT TRBV, TRBD and TRBJ reference segments using MiTCR v1.1. The analysis included only V-J combinations with a frequency above 0.0001, which together covered around 99% of the repertoires. A TCS score was defined as the ratio between F50 (clonal expansion) and ExV (chaos), using BLOSUM62-based TCRdist between CDR3 peptides within each V-J. Welch's t-statistics and random forest reduced several hundred V-J features to around 14, which were used in a naive Bayes classifier (R e1071). The public reads were reprocessed in TCRdb via fastp at Q25 and MiXCR, keeping in-frame beta chains. Identical CDR3 proteins give one entry, which carries the most common genes and DNA. These V and J calls rely on TCRdb rather than the paper's analysis. A total of about 380,000 distinct CDR3 sequences appear in this sample, 13% of them only once. The ten largest clones capture around 21% of the sample.

In this chain, TRBV6-8 is recombined with TRBJ2-6, with 9 junctional bases fitting TRBD2. The source material was blood. The sequence was collected from a man aged 30-40 years with Graves' hyperthyroidism that later progressed to Graves' ophthalmopathy. The DNA sequence is as follows: TGTGCCAGCAGTTACGCGGGGGGGCCTAGTGGGACCAACGTCCTGACTTTC. Translated, this gives CASSYAGGPSGTNVLTF.